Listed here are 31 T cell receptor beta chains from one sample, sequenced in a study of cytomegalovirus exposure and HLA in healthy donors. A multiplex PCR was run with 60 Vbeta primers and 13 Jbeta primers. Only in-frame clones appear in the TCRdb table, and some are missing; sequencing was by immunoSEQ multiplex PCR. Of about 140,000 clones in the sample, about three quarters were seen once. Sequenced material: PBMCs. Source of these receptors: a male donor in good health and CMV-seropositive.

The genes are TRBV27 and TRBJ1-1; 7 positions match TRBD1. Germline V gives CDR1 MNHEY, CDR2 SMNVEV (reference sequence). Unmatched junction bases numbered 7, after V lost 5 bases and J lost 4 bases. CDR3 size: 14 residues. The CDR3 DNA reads TGTGCCAGCAGTCCAACAGGGGAATTCACTGAAGCTTTCTTT. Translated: CASSPTGEFTEAFF.

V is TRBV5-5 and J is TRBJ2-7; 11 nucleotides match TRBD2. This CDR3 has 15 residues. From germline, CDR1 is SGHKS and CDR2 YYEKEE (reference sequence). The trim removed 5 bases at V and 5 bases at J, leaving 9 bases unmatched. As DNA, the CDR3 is TGTGCCAGCAGTTCCGGGACTAGCGGATATAACGAGCAGTACTTC. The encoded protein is CASSSGTSGYNEQYF. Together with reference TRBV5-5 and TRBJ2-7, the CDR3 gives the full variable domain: DAGVTQSPTHLIKTRGQQVTLRCSPISGHKSVSWYQQVLGQGPQFIFQYYEKEERGRGNFPDRFSARQFPNYSSELNVNALLLGDSALYLCASSSGTSGYNEQYFGPGTRLTVT.

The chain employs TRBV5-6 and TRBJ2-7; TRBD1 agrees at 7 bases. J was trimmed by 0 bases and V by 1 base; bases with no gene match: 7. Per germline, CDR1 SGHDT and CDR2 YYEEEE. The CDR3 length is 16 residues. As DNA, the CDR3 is TGTGCCAGCAGCTTGACTAGGGGGCTCCTCTCCTACGAGCAGTACTTC. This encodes CASSLTRGLLSYEQYF.

CDR3 coding DNA: TGTGCCTGGAATCCGGGACAGGGGCCGAATCCTAATTCACCCCTCCACTTT. Protein: CAWNPGQGPNPNSPLHF. The chain recombines TRBV30 with TRBJ1-6, with 10 bases fitting TRBD1. CDR1 and CDR2 (germline): GTSNPN, SVGIG (reference sequence). V shed 4 bases, J shed 6 bases, and the junction held 12 bases outside the gene matches. The CDR3 contains 17 residues.

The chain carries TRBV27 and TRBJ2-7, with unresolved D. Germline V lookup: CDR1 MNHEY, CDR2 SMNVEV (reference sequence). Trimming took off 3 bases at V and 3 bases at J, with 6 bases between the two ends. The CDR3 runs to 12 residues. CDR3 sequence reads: CASSFLGYEQYF. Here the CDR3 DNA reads TGTGCCAGCAGTTTTCTAGGCTACGAGCAGTACTTC.

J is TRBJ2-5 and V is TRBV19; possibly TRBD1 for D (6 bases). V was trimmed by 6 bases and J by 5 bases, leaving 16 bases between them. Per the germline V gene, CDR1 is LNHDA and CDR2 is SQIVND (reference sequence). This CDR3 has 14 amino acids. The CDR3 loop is CASRVEQGLETQYF. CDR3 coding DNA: TGTGCCAGTAGGGTGGAACAGGGCCTGGAGACCCAGTACTTC.

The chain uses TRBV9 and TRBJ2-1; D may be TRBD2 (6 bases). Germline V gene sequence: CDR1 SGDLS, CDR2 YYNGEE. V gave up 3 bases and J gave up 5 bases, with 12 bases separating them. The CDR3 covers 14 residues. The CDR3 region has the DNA TGTGCCAGCAGCGGGCGACTAGGACACAATGAGCAGTTCTTC. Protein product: CASSGRLGHNEQFF.

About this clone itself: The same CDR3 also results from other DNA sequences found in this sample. CDR3 amino acids: CASRIRQGKSGYTF. The CDR3 coding sequence is TGTGCCAGCCGAATTAGACAGGGGAAGAGTGGCTACACCTTC. This chain uses TRBV6-1 with TRBJ1-2; TRBD1 matches at 8 bases. The V gene end was trimmed by 8 bases and the J gene end by 7 bases; junction bases not matched to a gene: 12. There are 14 residues in the CDR3. Germline V CDR1 and CDR2: MNHNS, SASEGT.

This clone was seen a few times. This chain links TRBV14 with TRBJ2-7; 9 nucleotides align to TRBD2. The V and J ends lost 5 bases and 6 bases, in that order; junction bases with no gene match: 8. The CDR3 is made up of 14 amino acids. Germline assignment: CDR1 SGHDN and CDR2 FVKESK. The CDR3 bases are TGTGCCAGCAGCGTTTTAGCGGGAGCGACCGAGCAGTACTTC. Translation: CASSVLAGATEQYF.

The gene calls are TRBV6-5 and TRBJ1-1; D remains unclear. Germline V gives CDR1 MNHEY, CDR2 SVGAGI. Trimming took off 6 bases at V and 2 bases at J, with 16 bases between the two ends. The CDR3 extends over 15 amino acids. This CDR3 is CASRVQLFINTEAFF. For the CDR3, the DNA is TGTGCCAGCAGGGTACAGCTCTTTATAAACACTGAAGCTTTCTTT.

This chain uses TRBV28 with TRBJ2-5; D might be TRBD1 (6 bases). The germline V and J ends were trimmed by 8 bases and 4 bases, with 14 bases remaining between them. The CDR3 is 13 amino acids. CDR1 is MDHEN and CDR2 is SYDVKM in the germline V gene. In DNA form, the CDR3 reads TGTGCCAGCCACATGGGGGCCCCAGAGACCCAGTACTTC. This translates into CASHMGAPETQYF.

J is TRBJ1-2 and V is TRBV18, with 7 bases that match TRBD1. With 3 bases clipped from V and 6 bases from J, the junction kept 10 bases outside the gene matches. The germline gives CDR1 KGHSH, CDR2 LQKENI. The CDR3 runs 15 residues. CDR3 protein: CASSPNEGARNGYTF. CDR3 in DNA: TGTGCCAGCTCACCCAATGAGGGGGCGCGTAATGGCTACACCTTC.

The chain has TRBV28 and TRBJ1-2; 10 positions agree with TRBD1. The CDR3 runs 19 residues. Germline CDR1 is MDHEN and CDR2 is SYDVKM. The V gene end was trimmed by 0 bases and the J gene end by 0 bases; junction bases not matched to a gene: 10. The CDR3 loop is CASSLWEGTGESPNYGYTF. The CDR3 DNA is TGTGCCAGCAGTTTATGGGAGGGGACAGGGGAGTCCCCTAACTATGGCTACACCTTC.

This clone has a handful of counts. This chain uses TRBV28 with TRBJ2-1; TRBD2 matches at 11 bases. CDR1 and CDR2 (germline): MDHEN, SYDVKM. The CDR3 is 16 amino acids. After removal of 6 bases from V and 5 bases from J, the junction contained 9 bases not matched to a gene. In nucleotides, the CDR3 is TGTGCCAGCAGATCCGGGGGGACTAGCGGAAACAATGAGCAGTTCTTC. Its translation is CASRSGGTSGNNEQFF. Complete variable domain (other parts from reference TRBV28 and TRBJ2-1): DVKVTQSSRYLVKRTGEKVFLECVQDMDHENMFWYRQDPGLGLRLIYFSYDVKMKEKGDIPEGYSVSREKKERFSLILESASTNQTSMYLCASRSGGTSGNNEQFFGPGTRLTVL.

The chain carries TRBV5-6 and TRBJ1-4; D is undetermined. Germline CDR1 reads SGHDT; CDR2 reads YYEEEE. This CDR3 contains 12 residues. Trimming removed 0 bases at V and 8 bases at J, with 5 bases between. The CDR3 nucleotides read TGTGCCAGCAGCTTGGTCGGGGAAAAACTGTTTTTT. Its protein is CASSLVGEKLFF.

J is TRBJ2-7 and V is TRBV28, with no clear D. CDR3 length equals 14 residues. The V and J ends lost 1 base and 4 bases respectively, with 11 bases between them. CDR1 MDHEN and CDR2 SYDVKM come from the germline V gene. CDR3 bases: TGTGCCAGCAGTTTATTTGGGCCAACTTACGAGCAGTACTTC. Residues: CASSLFGPTYEQYF.

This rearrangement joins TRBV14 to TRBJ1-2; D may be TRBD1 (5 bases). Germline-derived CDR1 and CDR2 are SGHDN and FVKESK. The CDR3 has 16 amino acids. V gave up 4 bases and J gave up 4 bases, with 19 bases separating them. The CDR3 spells CASSRGVGAGGYGYTF. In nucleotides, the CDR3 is TGTGCCAGCAGCCGCGGCGTCGGGGCGGGAGGCTATGGCTACACCTTC.

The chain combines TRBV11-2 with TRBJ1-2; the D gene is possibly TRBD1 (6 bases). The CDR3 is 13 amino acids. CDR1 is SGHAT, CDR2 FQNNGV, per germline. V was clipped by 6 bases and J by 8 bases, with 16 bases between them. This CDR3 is CASSLTGFGGYTF. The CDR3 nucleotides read TGTGCCAGCAGTCTCACAGGGTTCGGCGGCTACACCTTC.

The CDR3 protein is CASSLSRLAGGVETQYF. In DNA, the CDR3 is TGTGCCAGCAGTTTATCACGGCTAGCGGGGGGTGTGGAGACCCAGTACTTC. The chain employs TRBV27 and TRBJ2-5, with 11 bases that match TRBD2. The ends lost 0 bases at V and 5 bases at J; junction bases unmatched: 8. This CDR3 region has 17 residues. Looked up from germline, CDR1 is MNHEY and CDR2 is SMNVEV (reference sequence).

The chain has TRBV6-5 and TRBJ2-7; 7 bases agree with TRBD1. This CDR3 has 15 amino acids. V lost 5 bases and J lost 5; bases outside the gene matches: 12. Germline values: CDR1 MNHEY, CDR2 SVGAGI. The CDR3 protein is CASSQGLGQFDEQYF. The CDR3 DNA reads TGTGCCAGCAGTCAGGGCTTGGGACAGTTCGACGAGCAGTACTTC.

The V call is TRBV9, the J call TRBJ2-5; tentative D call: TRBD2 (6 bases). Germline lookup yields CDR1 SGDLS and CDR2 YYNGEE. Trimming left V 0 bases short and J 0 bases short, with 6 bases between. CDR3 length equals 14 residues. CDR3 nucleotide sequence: TGTGCCAGCAGCGTAGCGGGGGACCAAGAGACCCAGTACTTC. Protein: CASSVAGDQETQYF. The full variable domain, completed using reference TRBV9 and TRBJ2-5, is DSGVTQTPKHLITATGQRVTLRCSPRSGDLSVYWYQQSLDQGLQFLIQYYNGEERAKGNILERFSAQQFPDLHSELNLSSLELGDSALYFCASSVAGDQETQYFGPGTRLLVL.

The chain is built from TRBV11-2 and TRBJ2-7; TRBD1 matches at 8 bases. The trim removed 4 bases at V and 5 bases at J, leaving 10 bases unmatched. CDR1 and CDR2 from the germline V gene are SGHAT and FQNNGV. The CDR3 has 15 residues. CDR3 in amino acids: CASSSVDRGENEQYF. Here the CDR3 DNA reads TGTGCCAGCAGCTCGGTAGACAGGGGAGAGAACGAGCAGTACTTC. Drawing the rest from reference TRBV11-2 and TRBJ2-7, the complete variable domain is EAGVAQSPRYKIIEKRQSVAFWCNPISGHATLYWYQQILGQGPKLLIQFQNNGVVDDSQLPKDRFSAERLKGVDSTLKIQPAKLEDSAVYLCASSSVDRGENEQYFGPGTRLTVT.

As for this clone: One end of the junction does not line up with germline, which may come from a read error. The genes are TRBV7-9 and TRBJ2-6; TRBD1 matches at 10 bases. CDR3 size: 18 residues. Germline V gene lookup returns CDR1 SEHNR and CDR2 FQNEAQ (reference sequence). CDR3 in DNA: TGTTCCAGCAGACACCGGGACAGGGGTGGGGTAGAGGCCAACGTCCTGACTTTC. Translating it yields CSSRHRDRGGVEANVLTF. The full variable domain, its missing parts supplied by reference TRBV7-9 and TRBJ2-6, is DTGVSQNPRHKITKRGQNVTFRCDPISEHNRLYWYRQTLGQGPEFLTYFQNEAQLEKSRLLSDRFSAERPKGSFSTLEIQRTEQGDSAMYLCSSRHRDRGGVEANVLTFGAGSRLTVL.

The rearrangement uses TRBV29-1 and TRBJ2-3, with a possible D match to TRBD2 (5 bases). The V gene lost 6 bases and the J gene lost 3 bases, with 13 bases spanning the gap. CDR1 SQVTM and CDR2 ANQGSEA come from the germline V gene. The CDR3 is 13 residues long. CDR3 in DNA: TGCAGCGTGGGTGGGCGGGCGACAGATACGCAGTATTTT. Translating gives CSVGGRATDTQYF.

The CDR3 protein is CASSIGLAGGVYNEQFF. CDR3 DNA sequence: TGTGCCAGTAGTATAGGGCTAGCGGGAGGTGTCTACAATGAGCAGTTCTTC. The J gene is TRBJ2-1, the V gene TRBV19; 11 bases are shared with TRBD2. Germline lookup yields CDR1 LNHDA and CDR2 SQIVND (reference sequence). The CDR3 runs 17 residues. The trim removed 1 base at V and 3 bases at J, leaving 5 bases unmatched.

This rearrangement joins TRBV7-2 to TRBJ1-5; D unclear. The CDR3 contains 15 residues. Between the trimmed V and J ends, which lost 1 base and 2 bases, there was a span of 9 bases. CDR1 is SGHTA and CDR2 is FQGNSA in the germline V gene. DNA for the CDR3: TGTGCCAGCAGCTTAGGGGCAGGCGGCAATCAGCCCCAGCATTTT. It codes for CASSLGAGGNQPQHF.

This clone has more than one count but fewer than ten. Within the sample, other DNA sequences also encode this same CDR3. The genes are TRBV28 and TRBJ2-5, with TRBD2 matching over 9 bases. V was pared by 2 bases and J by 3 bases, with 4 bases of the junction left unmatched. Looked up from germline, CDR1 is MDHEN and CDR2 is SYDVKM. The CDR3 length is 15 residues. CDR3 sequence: CASSLMAGGEETQYF. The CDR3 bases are TGTGCCAGCAGTTTAATGGCGGGAGGGGAAGAGACCCAGTACTTC. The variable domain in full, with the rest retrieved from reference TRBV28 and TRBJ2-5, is DVKVTQSSRYLVKRTGEKVFLECVQDMDHENMFWYRQDPGLGLRLIYFSYDVKMKEKGDIPEGYSVSREKKERFSLILESASTNQTSMYLCASSLMAGGEETQYFGPGTRLLVL.

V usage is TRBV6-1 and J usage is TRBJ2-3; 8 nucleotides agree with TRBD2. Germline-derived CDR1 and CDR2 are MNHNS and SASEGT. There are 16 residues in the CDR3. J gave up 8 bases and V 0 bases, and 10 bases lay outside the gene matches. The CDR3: CASSEAGGAAGGTQYF. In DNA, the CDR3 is TGTGCCAGCAGTGAAGCGGGGGGGGCCGCGGGGGGTACGCAGTATTTT.

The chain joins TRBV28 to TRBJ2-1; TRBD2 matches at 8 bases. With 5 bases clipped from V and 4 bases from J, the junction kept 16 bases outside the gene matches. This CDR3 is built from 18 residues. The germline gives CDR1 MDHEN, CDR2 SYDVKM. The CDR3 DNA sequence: TGTGCCAGCAGTCCCCCCTTGTGGAGAGGCGGGGGGTACAATGAGCAGTTCTTC. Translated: CASSPPLWRGGGYNEQFF.

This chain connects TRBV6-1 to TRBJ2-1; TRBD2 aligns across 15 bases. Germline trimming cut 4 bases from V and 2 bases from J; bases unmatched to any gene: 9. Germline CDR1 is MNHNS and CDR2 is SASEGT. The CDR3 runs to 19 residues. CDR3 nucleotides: TGTGCCAGCAGTGGGGGAGGACTAGCGGGAGGGCCCCCCTACAATGAGCAGTTCTTC. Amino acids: CASSGGGLAGGPPYNEQFF.

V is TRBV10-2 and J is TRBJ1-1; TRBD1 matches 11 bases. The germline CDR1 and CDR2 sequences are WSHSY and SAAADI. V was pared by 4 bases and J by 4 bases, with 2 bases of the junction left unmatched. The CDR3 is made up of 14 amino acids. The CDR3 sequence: CASSGGTGGTEAFF. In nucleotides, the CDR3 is TGCGCCAGCAGTGGCGGGACAGGGGGCACTGAAGCTTTCTTT.